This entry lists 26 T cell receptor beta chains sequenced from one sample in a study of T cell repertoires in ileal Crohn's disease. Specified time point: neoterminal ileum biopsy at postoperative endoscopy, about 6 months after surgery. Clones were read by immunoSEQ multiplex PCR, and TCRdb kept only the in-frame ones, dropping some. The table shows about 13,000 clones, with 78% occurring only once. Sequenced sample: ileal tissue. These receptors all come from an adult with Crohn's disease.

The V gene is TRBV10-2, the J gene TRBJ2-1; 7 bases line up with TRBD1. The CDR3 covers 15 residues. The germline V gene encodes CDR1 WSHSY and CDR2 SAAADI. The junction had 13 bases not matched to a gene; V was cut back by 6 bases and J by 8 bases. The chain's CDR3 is CASRETGYRSHEQFF. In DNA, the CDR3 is TGCGCCAGCAGGGAGACAGGGTACAGGTCCCATGAGCAGTTCTTC.

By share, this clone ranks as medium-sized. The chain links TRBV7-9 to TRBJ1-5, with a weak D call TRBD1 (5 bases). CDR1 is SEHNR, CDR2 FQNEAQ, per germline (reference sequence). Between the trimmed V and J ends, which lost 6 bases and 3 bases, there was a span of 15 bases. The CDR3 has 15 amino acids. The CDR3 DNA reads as TGTGCCAGCAGTCTTTCAGGGAACCTCAATCAGCCCCAGCATTTT. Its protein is CASSLSGNLNQPQHF.

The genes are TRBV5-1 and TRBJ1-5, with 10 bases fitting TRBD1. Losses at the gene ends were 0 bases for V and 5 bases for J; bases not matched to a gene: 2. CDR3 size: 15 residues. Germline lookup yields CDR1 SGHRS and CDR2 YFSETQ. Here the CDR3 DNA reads TGCGCCAGCAGCTTGGCCGGGACAGGGGATCAGCCCCAGCATTTT. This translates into CASSLAGTGDQPQHF.

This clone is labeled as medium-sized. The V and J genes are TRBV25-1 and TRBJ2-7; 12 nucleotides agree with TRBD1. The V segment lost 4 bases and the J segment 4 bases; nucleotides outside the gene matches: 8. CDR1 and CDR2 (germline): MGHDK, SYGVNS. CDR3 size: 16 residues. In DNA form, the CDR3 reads TGTGCCAGCAGTGGCCGCGGGACAGGGGGCGGGTACGAGCAGTACTTC. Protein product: CASSGRGTGGGYEQYF.

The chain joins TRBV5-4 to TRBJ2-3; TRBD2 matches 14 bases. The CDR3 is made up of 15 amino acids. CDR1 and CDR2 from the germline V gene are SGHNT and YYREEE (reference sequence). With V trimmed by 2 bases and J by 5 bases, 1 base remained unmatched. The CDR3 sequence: CASSLGLAGGDTQYF. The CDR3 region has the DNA TGTGCCAGCAGCTTAGGACTAGCGGGGGGAGATACGCAGTATTTT.

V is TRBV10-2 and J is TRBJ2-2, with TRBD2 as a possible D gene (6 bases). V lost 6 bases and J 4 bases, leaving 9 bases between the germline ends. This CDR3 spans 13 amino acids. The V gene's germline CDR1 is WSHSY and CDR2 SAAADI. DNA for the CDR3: TGCGCCAGCAGCGTTAGCGGCACCGGGGAGCTGTTTTTT. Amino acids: CASSVSGTGELFF.

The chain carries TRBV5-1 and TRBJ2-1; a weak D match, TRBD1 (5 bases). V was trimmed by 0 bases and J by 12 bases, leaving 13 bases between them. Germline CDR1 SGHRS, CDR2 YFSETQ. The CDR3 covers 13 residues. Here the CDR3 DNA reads TGCGCCAGCAGCTTGGACATTAGGACACTGCAGTTCTTC. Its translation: CASSLDIRTLQFF.

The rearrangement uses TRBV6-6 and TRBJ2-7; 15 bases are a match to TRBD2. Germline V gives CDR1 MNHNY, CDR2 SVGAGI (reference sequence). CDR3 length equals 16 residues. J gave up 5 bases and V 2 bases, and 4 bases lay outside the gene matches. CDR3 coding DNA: TGTGCCAGCAGTTACCCGGGACTAGCGGGGGGACACGAGCAGTACTTC. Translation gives CASSYPGLAGGHEQYF.

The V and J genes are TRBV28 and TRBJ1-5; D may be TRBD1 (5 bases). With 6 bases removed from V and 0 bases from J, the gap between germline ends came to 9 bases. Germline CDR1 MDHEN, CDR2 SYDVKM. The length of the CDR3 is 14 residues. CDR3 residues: CASRQGGSNQPQHF. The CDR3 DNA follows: TGTGCCAGCAGGCAGGGTGGTAGCAATCAGCCCCAGCATTTT.

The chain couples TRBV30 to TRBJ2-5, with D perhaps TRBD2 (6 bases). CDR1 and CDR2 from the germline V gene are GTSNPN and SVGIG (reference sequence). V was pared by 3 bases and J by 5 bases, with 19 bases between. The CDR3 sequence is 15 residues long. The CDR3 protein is CAWREPGHRGETQYF. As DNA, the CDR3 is TGTGCCTGGAGGGAACCCGGTCACCGGGGGGAGACCCAGTACTTC.

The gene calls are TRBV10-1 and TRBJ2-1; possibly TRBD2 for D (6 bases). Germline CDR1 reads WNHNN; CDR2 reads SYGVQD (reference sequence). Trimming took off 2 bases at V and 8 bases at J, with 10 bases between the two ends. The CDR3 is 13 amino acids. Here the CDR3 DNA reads TGCGCCAGCAGTGAGGGGGGAGGAGATGAGCAGTTCTTC. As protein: CASSEGGGDEQFF.

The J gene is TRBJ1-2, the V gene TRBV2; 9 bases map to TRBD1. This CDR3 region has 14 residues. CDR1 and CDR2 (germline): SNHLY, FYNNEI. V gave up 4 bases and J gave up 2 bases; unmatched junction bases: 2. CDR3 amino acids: CASSGTGVNYGYTF. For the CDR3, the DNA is TGTGCCAGCAGTGGGACAGGGGTAAACTATGGCTACACCTTC.

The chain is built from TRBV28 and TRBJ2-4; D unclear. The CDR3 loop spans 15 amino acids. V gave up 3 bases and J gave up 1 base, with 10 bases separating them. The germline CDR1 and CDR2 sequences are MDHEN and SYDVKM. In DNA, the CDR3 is TGTGCCAGCAGTTTCATCAGGCAGGCCAAAAACATTCAGTACTTC. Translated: CASSFIRQAKNIQYF. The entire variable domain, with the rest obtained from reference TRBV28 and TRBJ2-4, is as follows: DVKVTQSSRYLVKRTGEKVFLECVQDMDHENMFWYRQDPGLGLRLIYFSYDVKMKEKGDIPEGYSVSREKKERFSLILESASTNQTSMYLCASSFIRQAKNIQYFGAGTRLSVL.

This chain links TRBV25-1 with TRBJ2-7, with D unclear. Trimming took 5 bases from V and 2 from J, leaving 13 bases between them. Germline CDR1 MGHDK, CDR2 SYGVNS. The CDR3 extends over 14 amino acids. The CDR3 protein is CASSPRSDTYEQYF. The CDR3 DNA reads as TGTGCCAGCAGTCCCCGGTCCGATACCTACGAGCAGTACTTC.

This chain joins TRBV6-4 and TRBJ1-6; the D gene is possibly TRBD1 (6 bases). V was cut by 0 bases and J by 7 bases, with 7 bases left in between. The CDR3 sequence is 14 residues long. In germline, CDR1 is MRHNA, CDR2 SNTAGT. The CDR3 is CASSDSGTNSPLHF. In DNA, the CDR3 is TGTGCCAGCAGTGACTCCGGGACAAATTCACCCCTCCACTTT.

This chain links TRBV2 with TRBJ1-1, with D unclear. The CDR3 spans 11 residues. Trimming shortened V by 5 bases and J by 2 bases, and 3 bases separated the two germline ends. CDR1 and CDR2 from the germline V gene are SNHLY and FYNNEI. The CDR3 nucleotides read TGTGCCAGCAGTCATAACACTGAAGCTTTCTTT. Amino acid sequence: CASSHNTEAFF.

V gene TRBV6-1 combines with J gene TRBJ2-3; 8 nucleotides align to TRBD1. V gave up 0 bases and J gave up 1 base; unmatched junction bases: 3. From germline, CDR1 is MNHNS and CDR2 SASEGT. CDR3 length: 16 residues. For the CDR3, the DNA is TGTGCCAGCAGTGAAGCCCCGGGACAGGGCACAGATACGCAGTATTTT. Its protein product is CASSEAPGQGTDTQYF.

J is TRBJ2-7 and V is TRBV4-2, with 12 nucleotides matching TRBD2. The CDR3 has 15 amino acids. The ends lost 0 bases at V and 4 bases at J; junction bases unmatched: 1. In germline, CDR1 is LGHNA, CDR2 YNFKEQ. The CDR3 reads CASSQDLAGGYEQYF. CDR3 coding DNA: TGTGCCAGCAGCCAAGATCTAGCGGGAGGGTACGAGCAGTACTTC.

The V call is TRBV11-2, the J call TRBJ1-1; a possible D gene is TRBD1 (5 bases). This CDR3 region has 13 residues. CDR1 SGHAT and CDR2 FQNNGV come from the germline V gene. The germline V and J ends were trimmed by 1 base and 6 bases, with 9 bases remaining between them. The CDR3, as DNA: TGTGCCAGCAGCTTAGGGGGCAGGGCTGAAGCTTTCTTT. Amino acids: CASSLGGRAEAFF.

The DNA for the CDR3 is TGTGCCAGCAGCTTCGCTAGCGGCAGTAGGGACGAGCAGTACTTC. Translated: CASSFASGSRDEQYF. The chain joins TRBV5-4 to TRBJ2-7, with TRBD2 matching over 7 bases. The CDR3 runs 15 residues. V shed 2 bases and J 5 bases; nucleotides not matched to a gene: 10. Germline assignment: CDR1 SGHNT and CDR2 YYREEE (reference sequence).

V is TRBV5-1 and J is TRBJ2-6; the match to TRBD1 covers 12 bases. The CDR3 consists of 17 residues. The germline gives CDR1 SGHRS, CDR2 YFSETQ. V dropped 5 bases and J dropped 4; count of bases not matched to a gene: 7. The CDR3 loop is CASRSGTGGFGANVLTF. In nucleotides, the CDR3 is TGCGCCAGCAGATCCGGGACAGGGGGCTTCGGGGCCAACGTCCTGACTTTC. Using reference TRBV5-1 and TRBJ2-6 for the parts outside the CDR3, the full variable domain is KAGVTQTPRYLIKTRGQQVTLSCSPISGHRSVSWYQQTPGQGLQFLFEYFSETQRNKGNFPGRFSGRQFSNSRSEMNVSTLELGDSALYLCASRSGTGGFGANVLTFGAGSRLTVL.

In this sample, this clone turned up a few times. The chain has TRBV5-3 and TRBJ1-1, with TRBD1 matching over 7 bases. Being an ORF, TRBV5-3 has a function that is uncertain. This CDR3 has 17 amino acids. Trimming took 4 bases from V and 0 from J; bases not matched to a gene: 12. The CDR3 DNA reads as TGTGCCAGAAGCCCGGGACAGCCGAGTGAAATGAACACTGAAGCTTTCTTT. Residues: CARSPGQPSEMNTEAFF.

The CDR3 DNA sequence: TGTGCCAGCAGCTCCTCGACAGGGGTGAACACTGAAGCTTTCTTT. As protein: CASSSSTGVNTEAFF. This chain connects TRBV7-2 to TRBJ1-1; 8 positions agree with TRBD1. CDR1 is SGHTA and CDR2 is FQGNSA in the germline V gene. The CDR3 has 15 residues. V dropped 4 bases and J dropped 0; count of bases not matched to a gene: 4.

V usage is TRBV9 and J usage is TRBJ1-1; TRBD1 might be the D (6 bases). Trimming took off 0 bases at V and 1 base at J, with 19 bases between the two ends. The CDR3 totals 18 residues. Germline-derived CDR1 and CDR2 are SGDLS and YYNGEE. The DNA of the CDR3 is TGTGCCAGCAGCGTAGATTCCCAACAGGGTGGGTCGAACACTGAAGCTTTCTTT. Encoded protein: CASSVDSQQGGSNTEAFF.

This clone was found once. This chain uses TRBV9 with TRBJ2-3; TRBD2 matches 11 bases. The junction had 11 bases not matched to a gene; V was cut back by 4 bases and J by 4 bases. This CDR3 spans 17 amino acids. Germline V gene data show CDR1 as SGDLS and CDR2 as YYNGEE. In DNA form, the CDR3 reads TGTGCCAGCAGCACCGGGACTAGCGGAAGGAGGGCAGATACGCAGTATTTT. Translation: CASSTGTSGRRADTQYF.

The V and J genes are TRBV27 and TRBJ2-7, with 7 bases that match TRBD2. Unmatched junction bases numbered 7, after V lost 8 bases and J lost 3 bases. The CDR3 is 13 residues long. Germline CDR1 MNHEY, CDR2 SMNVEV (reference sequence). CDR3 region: CASSVGGRYEQYF. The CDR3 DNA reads TGTGCCAGCTCAGTGGGAGGGCGCTACGAGCAGTACTTC.